Below, 18 T cell receptor beta chains from the same sample are listed, as sequenced in a study of regulatory T cells in long-lasting Graves disease. iRepertoire HTBI primers and Arm-PCR of CDR3 regions built TCR beta libraries. Via MiXCR, TCRdb re-called the multiplex PCR reads, giving one row per CDR3 protein. The sample includes about 620,000 distinct CDR3 sequences, 15% to 20% of them seen just once. Documented time point: newly diagnosed GD, antithyroid drugs for less than 3 months. Extracted PBMC RNA gave rise to the TCR library. The sample also formed part of further work on T cells in Graves' hyperthyroidism and ophthalmopathy.

The sequences come from peripheral blood mononuclear cells (PBMCs), collected at new diagnosis, from a patient treated with antithyroid drugs. The receptors come from a woman younger than 45 with Graves disease.

This clonotype showed up many times. The chain has TRBV19 and TRBJ2-3; D uncertain. This CDR3 is built from 15 residues. V lost 6 bases to trimming and J lost 2 bases, with 15 bases between them. Germline CDR1 is LNHDA and CDR2 is SQIVND (reference sequence). CDR3 sequence (DNA): TGTGCCAGTAGATACGGCAGAGAATTCACAGATACGCAGTATTTT. It encodes CASRYGREFTDTQYF.

This clonotype was counted ten times or more. The V gene is TRBV6-5, the J gene TRBJ1-2; 9 bases fit TRBD1. The CDR3 extends over 14 amino acids. The V gene end was trimmed by 2 bases and the J gene end by 10 bases; junction bases not matched to a gene: 8. Looked up from germline, CDR1 is MNHEY and CDR2 is SVGAGI. As DNA, the CDR3 is TGTGCCAGCAGTTACGGCCGGGACAGGGACTACTACACCTTC. As protein: CASSYGRDRDYYTF.

This clonotype was recorded many times. The genes are TRBV28 and TRBJ2-7; weak D call: TRBD1 (5 bases). This CDR3 has 13 residues. V shed 7 bases and J shed 2 bases, with 12 bases lying between them. Germline-derived CDR1 and CDR2 are MDHEN and SYDVKM. In DNA form, the CDR3 reads TGTGCCAGCAATTGGGGCAGCGCCTACGAGCAGTACTTC. This encodes CASNWGSAYEQYF.

This clonotype was seen repeatedly, ten times or more. This sequence joins TRBV2 and TRBJ1-3; no definite D call. The CDR3 is 14 residues long. Germline lookup yields CDR1 SNHLY and CDR2 FYNNEI. With 2 bases removed from V and 0 bases from J, the gap between germline ends came to 5 bases. The CDR3 region has the DNA TGTGCCAGCAGTGAACGGACCTCTGGAAACACCATATATTTT. It yields the protein CASSERTSGNTIYF.

This clonotype was found a few times. The gene calls are TRBV7-9 and TRBJ1-1, with a tentative D call TRBD1 (6 bases). V was shortened by 5 bases and J by 4 bases, with 14 bases between the two germline ends. This CDR3 contains 14 residues. The germline V gene encodes CDR1 SEHNR and CDR2 FQNEAQ (reference sequence). CDR3: CASSIGGKPTEAFF. DNA for the CDR3: TGTGCCAGCAGCATAGGGGGAAAACCCACTGAAGCTTTCTTT.

This clonotype was found a few times. The chain links TRBV6-1 to TRBJ1-1; 9 nucleotides match TRBD1. J gave up 1 base and V 10 bases, and 7 bases lay outside the gene matches. The CDR3 runs 14 residues. Looked up from germline, CDR1 is MNHNS and CDR2 is SASEGT. CDR3 DNA sequence: TGTGCCACCCACCTGGGACAGGGGAACACTGAAGCTTTCTTT. Translated: CATHLGQGNTEAFF.

This chain connects TRBV28 to TRBJ1-4, with TRBD1 as a possible D gene (5 bases). Germline V CDR1 and CDR2: MDHEN, SYDVKM. Deletions cut 3 bases from V and 7 bases from J, with 12 bases between. The CDR3 has 14 residues. Here the CDR3 reads CASSFGGPSEKLFF. The CDR3 DNA is TGTGCCAGCAGTTTCGGGGGACCTAGTGAAAAACTGTTTTTT.

This chain links TRBV6-9 with TRBJ1-4; TRBD1 matches at 9 bases. Germline V gene sequence: CDR1 MNHGY, CDR2 SVAAGI. CDR3 size: 18 residues. The V gene end was trimmed by 3 bases and the J gene end by 7 bases; junction bases not matched to a gene: 15. CDR3 loop: CASSYPRDRDFRSEKLFF. CDR3 DNA: TGTGCCAGCAGTTACCCCCGGGACAGGGACTTTCGCAGTGAAAAACTGTTTTTT.

There are many counts of this clonotype. The rearrangement links TRBV7-2 to TRBJ2-5; a weak D match, TRBD2 (6 bases). CDR1 and CDR2 from the germline V gene are SGHTA and FQGNSA. This CDR3 has 17 amino acids. Trimming left V 4 bases short and J 4 bases short, with 22 bases between. CDR3 residues: CASSWVGGARKGETQYF. The CDR3 DNA sequence: TGTGCCAGCAGCTGGGTGGGAGGAGCGCGTAAAGGAGAGACCCAGTACTTC. The variable domain in full, with the rest retrieved from reference TRBV7-2 and TRBJ2-5, is GAGVSQSPSNKVTEKGKDVELRCDPISGHTALYWYRQSLGQGLEFLIYFQGNSAPDKSGLPSDRFSAERTGGSVSTLTIQRTQQEDSAVYLCASSWVGGARKGETQYFGPGTRLLVL.

In its sample, this clonotype was seen a few times. The V gene is TRBV30, the J gene TRBJ1-5, with D possibly being TRBD1 (5 bases). This CDR3 region has 13 residues. Germline lookup yields CDR1 GTSNPN and CDR2 SVGIG (reference sequence). Trimming took 5 bases from V and 0 from J, leaving 8 bases between them. The CDR3 DNA sequence: TGTGCCTGGGGCGGGGGTAGCAATCAGCCCCAGCATTTT. Translating it yields CAWGGGSNQPQHF.

This clonotype was counted many times. V gene TRBV5-1 combines with J gene TRBJ2-3; D may match TRBD1 or TRBD2 (5 bases each). Trimming removed 4 bases at V and 1 base at J, with 10 bases between. The CDR3 covers 14 residues. Germline V gene data show CDR1 as SGHRS and CDR2 as YFSETQ. CDR3 sequence reads: CASSPGRGTDTQYF. The DNA for the CDR3 is TGCGCCAGCAGCCCGGGACGGGGCACAGATACGCAGTATTTT.

This clonotype has more than one count but fewer than ten. J is TRBJ2-3 and V is TRBV5-1; D ambiguous. The V and J ends lost 7 bases and 1 base respectively, with 10 bases between them. Germline CDR1 and CDR2: SGHRS and YFSETQ. The CDR3 extends over 13 amino acids. The CDR3 sequence: CASAETGTDTQYF. CDR3 nucleotide sequence: TGCGCCAGCGCTGAAACGGGCACAGATACGCAGTATTTT.

V gene TRBV3-1 combines with J gene TRBJ2-1, with TRBD2 as a possible D gene (5 bases). Looked up from germline, CDR1 is LGHDT and CDR2 is YNNKEL (reference sequence). The CDR3 loop spans 14 amino acids. Trimming removed 5 bases at V and 8 bases at J, with 16 bases between. The CDR3 region is CASSLKGSGDEQFF. CDR3 DNA: TGTGCCAGCAGCTTAAAAGGGAGCGGCGATGAGCAGTTCTTC.

The J gene is TRBJ1-2, the V gene TRBV20-1; TRBD1 might be the D (5 bases). CDR1 and CDR2 (germline): DFQATT, SNEGSKA (reference sequence). With 6 bases removed from V and 4 bases from J, the gap between germline ends came to 12 bases. The CDR3 contains 12 residues. The DNA of the CDR3 is TGCAGTGCCCCCCAGGGCACCTATGGCTACACCTTC. Translation gives CSAPQGTYGYTF.

This chain uses TRBV19 with TRBJ1-4, with a possible D match to TRBD1 (6 bases). V gave up 6 bases and J gave up 8 bases, with 16 bases separating them. The CDR3 is 14 residues long. Germline V lookup: CDR1 LNHDA, CDR2 SQIVND (reference sequence). The CDR3 DNA reads as TGTGCCAGTAGCTCACAGGGTTCACGGGAAAAACTGTTTTTT. Its protein is CASSSQGSREKLFF.

This clonotype has a handful of counts. A much larger clone differs from this one at a single base, so this may be a read error. The chain carries TRBV24-1 and TRBJ1-1, with 8 bases lining up with TRBD1. Looked up from germline, CDR1 is KGHDR and CDR2 is SFDVKD. The CDR3 sequence is 13 residues long. CDR3 region: CVTSDSDRVGAFF. The CDR3 DNA follows: TGTGTCACCAGTGATTCGGACAGGGTGGGCGCTTTCTTT.

This clonotype was counted ten times or more. The chain carries TRBV27 and TRBJ1-1; perhaps TRBD1 as D (6 bases). CDR1 and CDR2 (germline): MNHEY, SMNVEV (reference sequence). The CDR3 covers 14 residues. With 6 bases removed from V and 3 bases from J, the gap between germline ends came to 14 bases. The CDR3 sequence is CASSTGWADTEAFF. The CDR3 DNA follows: TGTGCCAGCAGCACAGGGTGGGCGGACACTGAAGCTTTCTTT.

This clonotype was counted only a few times. The chain couples TRBV30 to TRBJ1-2, with 7 bases fitting TRBD1. J gave up 3 bases and V 0 bases, and 7 bases lay outside the gene matches. The CDR3 sequence is 15 residues long. From germline, CDR1 is GTSNPN and CDR2 SVGIG (reference sequence). CDR3 bases: TGTGCCTGGAGTGTAACGGGACAGCGATACTATGGCTACACCTTC. It is translated as CAWSVTGQRYYGYTF.